This paragraph reports one T cell receptor (beta chain). Germline V gene sequence: CDR1 SNHLY, CDR2 FYNNEI. This CDR3 is built from 14 residues. With V trimmed by 6 bases and J by 10 bases, 8 bases remained unmatched. This specimen comes from a study of blood T cell repertoires in COVID-19. Assay: immunoSEQ multiplex PCR; the TCRdb copy retains only in-frame clones and omits some. The sample holds 150,000 to 200,000 clones, 93% seen once. This sequence joins TRBV2 and TRBJ1-6; TRBD1 matches 8 bases. Sequencing was performed on peripheral blood. The TCR originated in a woman aged 55-70 years with COVID-19, enrolled during active disease. CDR3 loop: CASSEGQAGSPLHF. As DNA, the CDR3 is TGTGCCAGCAGCGAGGGACAGGCTGGCTCACCCCTCCACTTT.